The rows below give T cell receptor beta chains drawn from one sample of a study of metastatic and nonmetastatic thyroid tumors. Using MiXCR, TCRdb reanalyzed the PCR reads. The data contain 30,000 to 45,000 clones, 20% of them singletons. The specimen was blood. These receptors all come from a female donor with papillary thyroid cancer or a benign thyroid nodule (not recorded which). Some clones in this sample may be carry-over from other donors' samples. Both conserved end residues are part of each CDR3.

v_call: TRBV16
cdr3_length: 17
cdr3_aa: CASSQSAAPTDTDTQYF

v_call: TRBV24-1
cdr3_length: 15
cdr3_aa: CATSPGLAGGYEQYF

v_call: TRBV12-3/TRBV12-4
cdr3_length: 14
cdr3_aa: CASSFGGRADEQYF

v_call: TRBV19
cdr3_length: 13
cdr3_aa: CASSTKENTEAFF

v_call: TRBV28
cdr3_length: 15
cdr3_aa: CASSSDPSGAYEQYF

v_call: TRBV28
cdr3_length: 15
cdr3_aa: CASSFPGAANYEQYF

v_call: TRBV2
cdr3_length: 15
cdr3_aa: CASSVMKGPADTQYF

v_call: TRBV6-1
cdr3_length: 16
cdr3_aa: CASRRVAGGPGNEQFF

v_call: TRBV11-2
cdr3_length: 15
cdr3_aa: CASSSSGGWSYAQYF

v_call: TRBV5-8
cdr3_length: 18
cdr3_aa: CASSSPGLAGDGYNEQFF

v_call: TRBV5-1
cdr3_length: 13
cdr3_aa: CASSPGTGGGYTF

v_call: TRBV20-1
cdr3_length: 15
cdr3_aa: CSASPQGANTGELFF

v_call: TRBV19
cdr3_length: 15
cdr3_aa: CASSIQPGGSTEAFF

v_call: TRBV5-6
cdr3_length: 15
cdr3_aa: CASSLEGQGINVLTF

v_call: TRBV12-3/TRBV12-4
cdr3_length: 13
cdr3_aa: CASSGTVNKGQYF

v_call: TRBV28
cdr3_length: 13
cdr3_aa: CASSGGGDEKLFF

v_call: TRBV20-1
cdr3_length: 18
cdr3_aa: CSAPRTGGLTSSYNEQFF

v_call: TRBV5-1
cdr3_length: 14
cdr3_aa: CASSLTPVANFLTF

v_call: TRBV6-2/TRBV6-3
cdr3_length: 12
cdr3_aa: CASGDSPYEQYF

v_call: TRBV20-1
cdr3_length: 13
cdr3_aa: CSAWTGLSPEAFF

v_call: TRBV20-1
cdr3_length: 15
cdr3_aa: CSASPGQPFGGTQYF

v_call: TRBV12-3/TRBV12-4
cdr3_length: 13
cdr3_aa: CASSLALGIEAFF

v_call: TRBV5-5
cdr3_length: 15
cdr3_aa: CASSLRGQGNNEQFF

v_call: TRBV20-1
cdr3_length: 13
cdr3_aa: CSARAGGRGEQYF

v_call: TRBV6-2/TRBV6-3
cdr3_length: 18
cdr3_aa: CASSPTSASEISSYDRYF

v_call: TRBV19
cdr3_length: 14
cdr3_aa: CASSRRDKNTEAFF

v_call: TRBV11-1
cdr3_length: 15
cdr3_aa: CASSLVAGSTDTQYF

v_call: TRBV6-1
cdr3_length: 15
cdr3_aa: CAGREPGVAGTEAFF

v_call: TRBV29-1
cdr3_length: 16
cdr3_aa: CSAGGLAAFSYNEQFF

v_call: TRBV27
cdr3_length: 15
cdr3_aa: CASSTWSWEGYGYTF

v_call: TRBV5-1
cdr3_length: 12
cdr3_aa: CASSENTDTQYF

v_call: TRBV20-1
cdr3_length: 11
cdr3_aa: CSAPGDYEQYF

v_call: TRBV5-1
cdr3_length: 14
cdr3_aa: CASSLAGNSYEQYF

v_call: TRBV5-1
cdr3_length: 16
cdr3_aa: CASSLEQRDRANEQFF

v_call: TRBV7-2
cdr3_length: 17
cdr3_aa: CASSLALTSGSSYEQYF

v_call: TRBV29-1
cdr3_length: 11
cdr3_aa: CSVDGGQTQYF

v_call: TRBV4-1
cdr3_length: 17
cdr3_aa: CASSQVGLGRTGETQYF

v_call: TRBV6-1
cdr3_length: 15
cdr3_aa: CASSRGLAQNNEQFF

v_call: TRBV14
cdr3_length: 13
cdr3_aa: CASSQVPESEQYF

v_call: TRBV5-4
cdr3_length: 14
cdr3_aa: CASSLLGPTDTQYF

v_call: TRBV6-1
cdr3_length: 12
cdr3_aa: CASSALRDAQYF

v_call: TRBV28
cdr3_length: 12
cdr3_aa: CASGDRGYKQYF

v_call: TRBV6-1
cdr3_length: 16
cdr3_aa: CANSLDRVPGTGELFF

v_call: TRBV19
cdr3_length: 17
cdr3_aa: CASSIWIGGRGAGELFF